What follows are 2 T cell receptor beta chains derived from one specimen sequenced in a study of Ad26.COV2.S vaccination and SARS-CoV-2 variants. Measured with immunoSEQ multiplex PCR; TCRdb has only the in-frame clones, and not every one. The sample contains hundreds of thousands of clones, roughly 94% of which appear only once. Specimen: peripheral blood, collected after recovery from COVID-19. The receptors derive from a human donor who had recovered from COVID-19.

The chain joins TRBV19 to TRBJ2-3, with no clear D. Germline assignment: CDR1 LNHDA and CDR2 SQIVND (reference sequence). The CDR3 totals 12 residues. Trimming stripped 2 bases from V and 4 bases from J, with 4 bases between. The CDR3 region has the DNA TGTGCCAGTAGTATAAACCCAGATACGCAGTATTTT. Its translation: CASSINPDTQYF.

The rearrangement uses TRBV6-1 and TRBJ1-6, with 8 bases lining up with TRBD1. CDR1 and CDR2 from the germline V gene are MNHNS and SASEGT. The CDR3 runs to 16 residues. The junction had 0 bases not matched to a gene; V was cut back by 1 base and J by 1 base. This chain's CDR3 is CASSEGTGSYNSPLHF. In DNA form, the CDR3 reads TGTGCCAGCAGTGAAGGGACAGGGTCCTATAATTCACCCCTCCACTTT.